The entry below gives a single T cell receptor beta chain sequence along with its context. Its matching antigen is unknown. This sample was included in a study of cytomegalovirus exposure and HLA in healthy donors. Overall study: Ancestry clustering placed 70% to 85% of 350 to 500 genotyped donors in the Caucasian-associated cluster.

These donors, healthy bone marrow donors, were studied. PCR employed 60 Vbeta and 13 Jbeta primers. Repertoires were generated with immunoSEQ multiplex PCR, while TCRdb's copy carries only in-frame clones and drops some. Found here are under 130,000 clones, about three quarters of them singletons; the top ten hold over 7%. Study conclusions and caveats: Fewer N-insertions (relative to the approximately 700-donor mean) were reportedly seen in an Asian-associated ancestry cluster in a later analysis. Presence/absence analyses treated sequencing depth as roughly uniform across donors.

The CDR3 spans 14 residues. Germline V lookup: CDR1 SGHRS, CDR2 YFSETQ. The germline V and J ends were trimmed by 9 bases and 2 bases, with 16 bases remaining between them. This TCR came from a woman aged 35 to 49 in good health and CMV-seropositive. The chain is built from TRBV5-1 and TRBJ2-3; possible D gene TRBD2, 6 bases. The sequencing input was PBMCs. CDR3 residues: CATTLGGSTDTQYF. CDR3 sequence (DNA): TGCGCCACCACACTGGGAGGATCCACAGATACGCAGTATTTT.